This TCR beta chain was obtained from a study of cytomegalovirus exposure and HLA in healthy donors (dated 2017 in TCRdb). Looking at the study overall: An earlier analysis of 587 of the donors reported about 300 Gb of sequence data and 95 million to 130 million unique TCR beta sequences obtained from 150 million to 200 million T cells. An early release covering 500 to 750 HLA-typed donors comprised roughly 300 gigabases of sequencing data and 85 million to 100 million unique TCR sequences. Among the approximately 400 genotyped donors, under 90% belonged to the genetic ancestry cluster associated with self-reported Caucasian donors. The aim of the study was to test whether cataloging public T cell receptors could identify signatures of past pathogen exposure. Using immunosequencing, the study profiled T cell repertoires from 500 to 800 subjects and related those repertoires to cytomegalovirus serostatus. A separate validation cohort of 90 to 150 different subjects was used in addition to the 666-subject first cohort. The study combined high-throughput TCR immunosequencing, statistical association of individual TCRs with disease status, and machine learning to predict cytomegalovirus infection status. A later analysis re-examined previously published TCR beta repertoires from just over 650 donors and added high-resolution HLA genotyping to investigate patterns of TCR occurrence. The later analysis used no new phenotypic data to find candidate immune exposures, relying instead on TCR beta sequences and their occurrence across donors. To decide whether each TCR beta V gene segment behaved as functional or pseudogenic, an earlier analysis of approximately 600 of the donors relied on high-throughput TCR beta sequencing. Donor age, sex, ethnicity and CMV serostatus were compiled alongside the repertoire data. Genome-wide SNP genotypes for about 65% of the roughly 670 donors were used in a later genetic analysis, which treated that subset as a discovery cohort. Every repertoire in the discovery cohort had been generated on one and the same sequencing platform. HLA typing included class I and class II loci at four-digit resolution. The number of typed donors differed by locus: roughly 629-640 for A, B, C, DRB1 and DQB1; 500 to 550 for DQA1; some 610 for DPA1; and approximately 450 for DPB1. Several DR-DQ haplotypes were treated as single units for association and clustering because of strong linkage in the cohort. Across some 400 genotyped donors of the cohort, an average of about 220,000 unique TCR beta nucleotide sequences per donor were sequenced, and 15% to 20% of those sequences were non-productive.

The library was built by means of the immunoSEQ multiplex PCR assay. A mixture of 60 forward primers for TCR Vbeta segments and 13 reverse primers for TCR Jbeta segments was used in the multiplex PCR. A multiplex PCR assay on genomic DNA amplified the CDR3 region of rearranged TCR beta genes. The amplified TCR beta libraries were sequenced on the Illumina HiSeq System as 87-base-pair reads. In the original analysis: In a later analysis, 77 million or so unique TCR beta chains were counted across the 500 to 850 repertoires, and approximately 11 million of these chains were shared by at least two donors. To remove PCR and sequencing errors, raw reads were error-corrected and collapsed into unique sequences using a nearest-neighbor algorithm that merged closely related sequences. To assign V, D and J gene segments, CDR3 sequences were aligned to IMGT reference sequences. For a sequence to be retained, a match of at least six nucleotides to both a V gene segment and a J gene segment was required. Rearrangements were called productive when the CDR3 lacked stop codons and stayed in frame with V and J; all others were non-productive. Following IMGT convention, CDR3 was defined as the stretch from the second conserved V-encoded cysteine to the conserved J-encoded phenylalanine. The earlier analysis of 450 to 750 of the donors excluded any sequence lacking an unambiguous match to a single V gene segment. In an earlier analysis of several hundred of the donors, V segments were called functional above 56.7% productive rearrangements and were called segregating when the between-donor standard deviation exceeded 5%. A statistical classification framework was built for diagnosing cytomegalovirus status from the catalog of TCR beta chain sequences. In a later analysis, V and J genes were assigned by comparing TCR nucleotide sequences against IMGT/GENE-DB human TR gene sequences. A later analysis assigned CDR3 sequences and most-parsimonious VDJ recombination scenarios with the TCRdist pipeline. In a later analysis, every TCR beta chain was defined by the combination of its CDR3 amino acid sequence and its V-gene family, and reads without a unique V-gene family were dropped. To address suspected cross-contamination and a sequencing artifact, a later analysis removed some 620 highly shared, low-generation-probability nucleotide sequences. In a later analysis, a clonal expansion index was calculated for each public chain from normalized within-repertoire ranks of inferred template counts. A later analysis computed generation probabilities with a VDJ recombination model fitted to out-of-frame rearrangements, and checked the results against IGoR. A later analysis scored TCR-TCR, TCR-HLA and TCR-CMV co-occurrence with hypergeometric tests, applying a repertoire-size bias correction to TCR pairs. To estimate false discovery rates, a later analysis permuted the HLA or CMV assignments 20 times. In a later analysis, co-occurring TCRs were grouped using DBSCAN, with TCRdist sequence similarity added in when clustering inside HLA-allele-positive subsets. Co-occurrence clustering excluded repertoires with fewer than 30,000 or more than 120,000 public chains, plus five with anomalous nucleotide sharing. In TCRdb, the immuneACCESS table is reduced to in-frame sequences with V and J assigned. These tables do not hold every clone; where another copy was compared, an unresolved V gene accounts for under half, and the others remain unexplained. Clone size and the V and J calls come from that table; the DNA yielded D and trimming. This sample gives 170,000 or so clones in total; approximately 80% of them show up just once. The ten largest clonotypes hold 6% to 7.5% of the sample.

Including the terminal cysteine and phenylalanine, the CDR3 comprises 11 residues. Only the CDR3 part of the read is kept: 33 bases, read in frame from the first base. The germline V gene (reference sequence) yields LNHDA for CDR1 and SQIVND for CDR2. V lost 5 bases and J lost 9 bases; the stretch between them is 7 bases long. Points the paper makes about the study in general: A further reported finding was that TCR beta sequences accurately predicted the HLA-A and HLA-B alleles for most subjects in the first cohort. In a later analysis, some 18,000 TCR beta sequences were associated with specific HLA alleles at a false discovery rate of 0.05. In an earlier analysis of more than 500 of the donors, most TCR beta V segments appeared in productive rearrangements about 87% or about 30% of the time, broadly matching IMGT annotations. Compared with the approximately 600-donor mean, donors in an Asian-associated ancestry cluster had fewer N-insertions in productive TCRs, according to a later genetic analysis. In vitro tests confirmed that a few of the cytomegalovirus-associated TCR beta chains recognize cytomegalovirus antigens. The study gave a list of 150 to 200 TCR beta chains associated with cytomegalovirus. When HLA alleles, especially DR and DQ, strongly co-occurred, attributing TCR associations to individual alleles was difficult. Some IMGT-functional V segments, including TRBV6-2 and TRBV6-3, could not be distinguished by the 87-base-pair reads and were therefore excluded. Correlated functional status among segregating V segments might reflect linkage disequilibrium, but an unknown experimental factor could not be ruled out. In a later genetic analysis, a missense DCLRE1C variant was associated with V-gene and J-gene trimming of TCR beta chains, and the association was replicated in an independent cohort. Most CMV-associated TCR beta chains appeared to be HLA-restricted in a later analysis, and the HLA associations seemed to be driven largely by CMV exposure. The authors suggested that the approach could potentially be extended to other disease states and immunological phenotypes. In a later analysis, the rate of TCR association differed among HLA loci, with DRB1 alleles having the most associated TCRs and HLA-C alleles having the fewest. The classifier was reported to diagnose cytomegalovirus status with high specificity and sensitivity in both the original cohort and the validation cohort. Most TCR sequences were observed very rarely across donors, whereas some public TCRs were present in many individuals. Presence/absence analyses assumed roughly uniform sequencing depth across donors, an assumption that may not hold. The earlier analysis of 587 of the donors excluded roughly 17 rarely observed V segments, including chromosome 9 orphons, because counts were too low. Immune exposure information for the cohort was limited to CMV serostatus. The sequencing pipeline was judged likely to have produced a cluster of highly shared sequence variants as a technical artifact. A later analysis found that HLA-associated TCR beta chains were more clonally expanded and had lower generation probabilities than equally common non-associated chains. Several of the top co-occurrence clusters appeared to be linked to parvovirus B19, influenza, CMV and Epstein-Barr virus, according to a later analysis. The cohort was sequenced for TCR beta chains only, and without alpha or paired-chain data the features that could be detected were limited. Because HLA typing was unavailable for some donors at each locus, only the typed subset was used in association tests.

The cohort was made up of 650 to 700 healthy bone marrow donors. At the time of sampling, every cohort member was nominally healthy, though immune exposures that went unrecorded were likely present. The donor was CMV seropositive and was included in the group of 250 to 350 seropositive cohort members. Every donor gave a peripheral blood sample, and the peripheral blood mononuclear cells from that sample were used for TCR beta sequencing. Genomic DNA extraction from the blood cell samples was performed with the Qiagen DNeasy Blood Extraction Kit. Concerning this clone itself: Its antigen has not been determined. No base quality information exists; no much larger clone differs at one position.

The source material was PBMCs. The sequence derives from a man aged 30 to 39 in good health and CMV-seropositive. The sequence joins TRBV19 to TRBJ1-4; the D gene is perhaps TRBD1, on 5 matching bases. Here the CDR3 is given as CASSSGKKLFF. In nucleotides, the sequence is TGTGCCAGTAGTTCAGGGAAAAAACTGTTTTTT.